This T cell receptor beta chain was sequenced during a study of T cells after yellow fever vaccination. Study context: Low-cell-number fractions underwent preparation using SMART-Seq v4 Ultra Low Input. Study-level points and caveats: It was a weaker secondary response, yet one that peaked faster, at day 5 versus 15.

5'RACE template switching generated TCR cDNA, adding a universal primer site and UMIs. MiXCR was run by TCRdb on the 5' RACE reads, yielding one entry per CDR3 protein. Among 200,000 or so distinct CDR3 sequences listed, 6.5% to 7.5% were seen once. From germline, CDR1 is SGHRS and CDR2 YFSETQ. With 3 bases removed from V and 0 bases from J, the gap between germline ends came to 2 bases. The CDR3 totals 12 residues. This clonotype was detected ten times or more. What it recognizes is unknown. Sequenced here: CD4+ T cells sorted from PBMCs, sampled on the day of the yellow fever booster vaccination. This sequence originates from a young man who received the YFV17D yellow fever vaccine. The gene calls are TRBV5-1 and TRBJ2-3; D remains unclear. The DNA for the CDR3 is TGCGCCAGCAGCTCGAGCACAGATACGCAGTATTTT. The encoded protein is CASSSSTDTQYF.